This paragraph covers one T cell receptor (beta chain) sequence. The CDR3 totals 13 residues. The V gene's germline CDR1 is MNHNS and CDR2 SASEGT. Researchers ran the PCR with 60 Vbeta and 13 Jbeta primers. The protocol was immunoSEQ multiplex PCR, while the TCRdb copy is restricted to in-frame clones and leaves out a portion. The sample contains 50,000 to 55,000 clones, roughly 72% of which appear only once. The source of the sample is a study of cytomegalovirus exposure and HLA in healthy donors. The sequenced material came from PBMCs. This rearrangement joins TRBV6-1 to TRBJ2-7, with a tentative D call TRBD1 (7 bases). This receptor was taken from a woman aged 45 to 65 in good health and CMV-seropositive. The CDR3 region is CASEGQSSYEQYF. The CDR3 DNA reads TGTGCTTCGGAGGGACAGAGCTCCTACGAGCAGTACTTC.